The 10 T cell receptor beta chains below come from one sample, sequenced in a study of T cells in Graves' hyperthyroidism and ophthalmopathy. RNA transcripts provided the source from which TCR beta CDR3 regions were amplified. The HTBI primer set was used in a first-round RT-PCR of the TCR CDR3. TCRdb reprocessed the multiplex PCR reads with MiXCR, giving one entry per CDR3 protein. Among around 700,000 distinct CDR3 sequences listed, about 17% were seen once. The specimen was blood. The receptors derive from a woman in her 50s with Graves' hyperthyroidism that later progressed to Graves' ophthalmopathy.

This chain joins TRBV10-3 and TRBJ1-5, with 8 bases matching TRBD1. The J segment lost 0 bases and the V segment lost 4 bases, leaving 5 bases of the junction unmatched. This CDR3 comprises 16 residues. The germline V gene has CDR1 ENHRY and CDR2 SYGVKD. The CDR3 region is CAISAQGDYSNQPQHF. In nucleotides, the CDR3 is TGTGCCATCAGTGCACAGGGGGATTATAGCAATCAGCCCCAGCATTTT.

The chain recombines TRBV6-5 with TRBJ2-3; D is possibly TRBD2 (5 bases). The CDR3 runs 14 residues. Germline CDR1 and CDR2: MNHEY and SVGAGI. Trimming shortened V by 1 base and J by 4 bases, and 9 bases separated the two germline ends. The CDR3 region is CASSYLGSPDTQYF. DNA for the CDR3: TGTGCCAGCAGTTACTTAGGGAGCCCAGATACGCAGTATTTT.

Concerning this clonotype itself: At one end the junction does not follow the germline gene, possibly because of a read error. V usage is TRBV12-3 or TRBV12-4 and J usage is TRBJ1-1; D may be TRBD1 (5 bases). This CDR3 region has 12 residues. CDR3 coding DNA: TGTGCCATCAGTGTGGGGGGAACTGAAGCTTTCTTT. This translates into CAISVGGTEAFF.

This clonotype was detected ten times or more. The chain joins TRBV20-1 to TRBJ2-7, with D maybe TRBD2 (5 bases). This CDR3 contains 14 residues. V lost 5 bases, J lost 0 bases, and 14 bases lay in between. Germline V lookup: CDR1 DFQATT, CDR2 SNEGSKA (reference sequence). The CDR3 is CSAADFPSSYEQYF. DNA for the CDR3: TGCAGTGCTGCGGACTTCCCGAGCTCCTACGAGCAGTACTTC.

This clonotype came up many times. The chain carries TRBV2 and TRBJ2-2; D is undetermined. CDR1 is SNHLY and CDR2 is FYNNEI in the germline V gene. Trimming cost V 2 bases and J 5 bases, with 6 bases left between them. The CDR3 is made up of 13 amino acids. The CDR3 DNA sequence: TGTGCCAGCAGTGAATGGATTACCGGGGAGCTGTTTTTT. It encodes CASSEWITGELFF.

This clonotype was seen repeatedly, ten times or more. This chain connects TRBV4-1 to TRBJ2-7, with a tentative D call TRBD2 (6 bases). Germline CDR1 reads MGHRA; CDR2 reads YSYEKL. Between the trimmed V and J ends, which lost 0 bases and 6 bases, there was a span of 15 bases. The CDR3 contains 15 residues. The CDR3 loop is CASSQDPGLRVEQYF. CDR3 coding DNA: TGCGCCAGCAGCCAAGATCCGGGACTCCGTGTCGAGCAGTACTTC.

The genes are TRBV2 and TRBJ1-2, with TRBD1 matching 8 bases. Germline CDR1 SNHLY, CDR2 FYNNEI. The CDR3 contains 15 residues. V gave up 7 bases and J gave up 4 bases; unmatched junction bases: 11. The CDR3 loop reads CASTLGQGVVYGYTF. Written as DNA, the CDR3 is TGTGCCAGCACCTTAGGACAGGGAGTAGTCTATGGCTACACCTTC.

This clonotype was found a few times. The chain couples TRBV12-5 to TRBJ1-6; D is unresolved. Trimming left V 5 bases short and J 8 bases short, with 4 bases between. From germline, CDR1 is LGHNT and CDR2 FRNRAP. The CDR3 consists of 11 residues. The CDR3 loop reads CASGGDSPLHF. The CDR3 DNA follows: TGTGCTAGTGGTGGCGATTCACCCCTCCACTTT.

Many counts were recorded for this clonotype. This chain uses TRBV2 with TRBJ2-5; D possibly matches TRBD1 or TRBD2 (6 bases each). Germline CDR1 and CDR2: SNHLY and FYNNEI. This CDR3 is 16 amino acids long. V was shortened by 3 bases and J by 4 bases, with 18 bases between the two germline ends. This CDR3 reads CASSDEGVGGAETQYF. Written as DNA, the CDR3 is TGTGCCAGCAGTGACGAGGGGGTGGGGGGCGCAGAGACCCAGTACTTC.

This clonotype was seen many times. The genes are TRBV20-1 and TRBJ2-7, with 10 bases that match TRBD1. Germline trimming cut 3 bases from V and 0 bases from J; bases unmatched to any gene: 5. The CDR3 is made up of 15 amino acids. Germline V CDR1 and CDR2: DFQATT, SNEGSKA (reference sequence). The DNA for the CDR3 is TGCAGTGCTAGTCGGGACAGGGGTAGCTCCTACGAGCAGTACTTC. Encoded protein: CSASRDRGSSYEQYF.